The rows below give T cell receptor beta chains drawn from one sample of a study of T cells of healthy individuals. TCRdb reprocessed the 5' RACE reads with MiXCR, giving one entry per CDR3 protein. Altogether about 96,000 distinct CDR3 sequences are present, about 16% being singletons, with the ten largest covering about 6.2%. The receptors stem from a human donor in good health. Each CDR3 is given with its conserved first and last residue. D genes are given only for firm matches. The size field is filled for only some rows; it gives once, few, many or a size class.

D gene: NA
V gene: TRBV7-9
J gene: TRBJ1-1
clone size: many
CDR3 length: 15
CDR3 DNA: TGTGCCAGCAGCCGATCCCAGGGGCAGTACACTGAAGCTTTCTTT
CDR3 protein: CASSRSQGQYTEAFF

D gene: NA
V gene: TRBV27
J gene: TRBJ1-1
clone size: NA
CDR3 length: 14
CDR3 DNA: TGTGCCAGCAGTCCGACAGTCATGAACACTGAAGCTTTCTTT
CDR3 protein: CASSPTVMNTEAFF

D gene: TRBD1
V gene: TRBV11-2
J gene: TRBJ1-5
clone size: NA
CDR3 length: 15
CDR3 DNA: TGTGCCAGCAGCCTGGACAGGCTTAGCAATCAGCCCCAGCATTTT
CDR3 protein: CASSLDRLSNQPQHF

D gene: NA
V gene: TRBV29-1
J gene: TRBJ1-2
clone size: NA
CDR3 length: 12
CDR3 DNA: TGCAGCGTTCGGGGGCCCACCTATGGCTACACCTTC
CDR3 protein: CSVRGPTYGYTF

D gene: NA
V gene: TRBV20-1
J gene: TRBJ2-1
clone size: NA
CDR3 length: 13
CDR3 DNA: TGCAGTGCTAGTCCCGGGCTAGGCAATGAGCAGTTCTTC
CDR3 protein: CSASPGLGNEQFF

D gene: TRBD1
V gene: TRBV15
J gene: TRBJ2-3
clone size: many
CDR3 length: 18
CDR3 DNA: TGTGCCACCAGCAGATCACTGCGACAGGGGGTAATGAGAGATACGCAGTATTTT
CDR3 protein: CATSRSLRQGVMRDTQYF

D gene: NA
V gene: TRBV6-5
J gene: TRBJ2-2
clone size: few
CDR3 length: 15
CDR3 DNA: TGTGCCAGCAGCCCGGGGGGCCCAAGCACCGGGGAGCTGTTTTTT
CDR3 protein: CASSPGGPSTGELFF

D gene: NA
V gene: TRBV10-3
J gene: TRBJ2-7
clone size: NA
CDR3 length: 14
CDR3 DNA: TGTGCCATCAGTGAGCAGAGAGGACAGTACGAGCAGTACTTC
CDR3 protein: CAISEQRGQYEQYF

D gene: NA
V gene: TRBV6-6
J gene: TRBJ1-4
clone size: many
CDR3 length: 10
CDR3 DNA: TGTGCCAGCAGAGGGTGGGAACTGTTTTTT
CDR3 protein: CASRGWELFF

D gene: NA
V gene: TRBV27
J gene: TRBJ2-3
clone size: NA
CDR3 length: 15
CDR3 DNA: TGTGCCAGCAGTACCCGAATCGCAAGGACAGATACGCAGTATTTT
CDR3 protein: CASSTRIARTDTQYF